A single sample gave rise to the 18 T cell receptor beta chains below, sequenced in a study of cytomegalovirus exposure and HLA in healthy donors. A multiplex PCR was run with 60 Vbeta primers and 13 Jbeta primers. TCRdb's copy holds only in-frame clones and misses some; the assay was immunoSEQ multiplex PCR. The data contain approximately 120,000 clones, about 81% of them singletons. Sequenced material: PBMCs. The receptors come from a woman in her 30s in good health and CMV-seronegative.

This clone was detected only a few times. This rearrangement joins TRBV7-8 to TRBJ1-1, with D possibly TRBD1 on 5 matching bases. CDR3 length equals 16 residues. CDR1 is SGHVS and CDR2 is FQNEAQ in the germline V gene. The ends were cut back, 4 bases at V and 0 bases at J, with 15 bases in the middle. CDR3 nucleotides: TGTGCCAGCAGCTCGGACAACCTATTGATGAACACTGAAGCTTTCTTT. It is translated as CASSSDNLLMNTEAFF.

This sequence joins TRBV2 and TRBJ2-5; D remains ambiguous. In germline, CDR1 is SNHLY, CDR2 FYNNEI. This CDR3 region has 13 residues. V was cut by 3 bases and J by 1 base, with 6 bases left in between. In DNA form, the CDR3 reads TGTGCCAGCAGTGACTTGGCCCAAGAGACCCAGTACTTC. It yields the protein CASSDLAQETQYF.

This chain uses TRBV30 with TRBJ1-3; D unclear. The CDR3 totals 13 residues. Trimming took off 2 bases at V and 0 bases at J, with 5 bases between the two ends. Germline-derived CDR1 and CDR2 are GTSNPN and SVGIG (reference sequence). The CDR3 region has the DNA TGTGCCTGGAGTTTGTACTCTGGAAACACCATATATTTT. Its translation is CAWSLYSGNTIYF.

The chain employs TRBV6-5 and TRBJ1-1, with D possibly being TRBD1 (6 bases). With 5 bases removed from V and 1 base from J, the gap between germline ends came to 14 bases. Germline lookup yields CDR1 MNHEY and CDR2 SVGAGI. The CDR3 has 15 amino acids. For the CDR3, the DNA is TGTGCCAGCAGTAAACAGGGAGTATCGAACACTGAAGCTTTCTTT. This gives the protein CASSKQGVSNTEAFF.

This clone has just one count. This chain's CDR3 is CASTTSGGAYEQFF. CDR3 DNA: TGCGCCAGCACGACTAGCGGGGGGGCTTATGAGCAGTTCTTC. The rearrangement links TRBV5-1 to TRBJ2-1; 14 bases are a match to TRBD2. The CDR3 runs 14 residues. CDR1 and CDR2 (germline): SGHRS, YFSETQ. Trimming took 6 bases from V and 8 from J; bases not matched to a gene: 4.

The chain couples TRBV5-8 to TRBJ2-1; 10 bases fit TRBD2. Germline loops: CDR1 SGHTS, CDR2 YDEGEE. This CDR3 has 18 residues. V was clipped by 0 bases and J by 7 bases; unmatched bases: 13. The CDR3 reads CASSLASGSHLRANEQFF. The CDR3, as DNA: TGTGCCAGCAGCTTGGCTAGCGGGAGTCATTTGAGGGCTAATGAGCAGTTCTTC.

V gene TRBV27 combines with J gene TRBJ1-4, with 8 bases identical to TRBD1. The junction had 2 bases not matched to a gene; V was cut back by 1 base and J by 7 bases. The length of the CDR3 is 14 residues. Germline CDR1 and CDR2: MNHEY and SMNVEV (reference sequence). CDR3 amino acids: CASSLLGQGEKLFF. The CDR3 DNA reads as TGTGCCAGCAGTTTATTAGGACAGGGTGAAAAACTGTTTTTT.

The chain combines TRBV4-2 with TRBJ2-7; 11 bases match TRBD1. The CDR3 has 16 residues. Unmatched junction bases numbered 9, after V lost 0 bases and J lost 8 bases. Germline V gene data show CDR1 as LGHNA and CDR2 as YNFKEQ. CDR3 coding DNA: TGTGCCAGCAGCCAAGATACGGGACAGGGGGAGGCGAAGCAGTACTTC. This gives the protein CASSQDTGQGEAKQYF.

This clone has just one count. J is TRBJ1-4 and V is TRBV4-3, with unresolved D. V was trimmed by 0 bases and J by 5 bases, leaving 13 bases between them. The CDR3 totals 16 residues. Looked up from germline, CDR1 is LGHNA and CDR2 is YSLEER. CDR3 residues: CASSQELGSGNEKLFF. CDR3 nucleotide sequence: TGCGCCAGCAGCCAAGAATTGGGGTCGGGAAATGAAAAACTGTTTTTT.

This chain links TRBV4-1 with TRBJ1-2, with D perhaps TRBD1 (5 bases). Trimming shortened V by 5 bases and J by 3 bases, and 13 bases separated the two germline ends. The CDR3 sequence is 14 residues long. The germline CDR1 and CDR2 sequences are MGHRA and YSYEKL. In nucleotides, the CDR3 is TGCGCCAGCAGCTCCCAGTGGGGGGACTATGGCTACACCTTC. Protein sequence: CASSSQWGDYGYTF.

This clone was seen a few times. V usage is TRBV4-1 and J usage is TRBJ2-5; D ambiguous. The DNA end lines up better with TRBJ2-7; the J call may be wrong. Germline V gene lookup returns CDR1 MGHRA and CDR2 YSYEKL. The CDR3 is made up of 13 amino acids. The CDR3 reads CASSQDPLSEQYF. The CDR3 DNA follows: TGCGCCAGCAGCCAAGATCCGCTATCCGAGCAGTACTTC.

The rearrangement joins TRBV7-3 to TRBJ2-2; TRBD2 aligns across 7 bases. With V trimmed by 5 bases and J by 7 bases, 10 bases remained unmatched. Germline-derived CDR1 and CDR2 are SGHTA and FQGTGA. The CDR3 is made up of 15 amino acids. For the CDR3, the DNA is TGTGCCAGCAGCCAGCGGGGCGGCAGATTCGGGGAGCTGTTTTTT. It yields the protein CASSQRGGRFGELFF.

This sequence joins TRBV7-2 and TRBJ2-5, with D possibly being TRBD1 (5 bases). V lost 6 bases and J 2 bases, leaving 7 bases between the germline ends. Germline V gene data show CDR1 as SGHTA and CDR2 as FQGNSA. The length of the CDR3 is 12 residues. The CDR3 DNA reads as TGTGCCAGCAGTGGACAACAAGAGACCCAGTACTTC. Protein product: CASSGQQETQYF.

The chain has TRBV30 and TRBJ2-7; weak D call: TRBD1 (6 bases). The CDR3 is made up of 12 amino acids. V was clipped by 4 bases and J by 2 bases, with 9 bases between them. The germline V gene has CDR1 GTSNPN and CDR2 SVGIG (reference sequence). Written as DNA, the CDR3 is TGTGCCTGGACAGGGGCGGCCTACGAGCAGTACTTC. This encodes CAWTGAAYEQYF.

The V gene is TRBV7-2, the J gene TRBJ2-2, with D possibly TRBD1 on 6 matching bases. Germline assignment: CDR1 SGHTA and CDR2 FQGNSA. V gave up 1 base and J gave up 4 bases, with 10 bases separating them. The CDR3 is 15 amino acids. The CDR3 here is CASSLGIGGTGELFF. The CDR3 nucleotides are TGTGCCAGCAGCTTAGGAATAGGGGGCACCGGGGAGCTGTTTTTT.

In the case of this clone: The germline gene is not matched at one end of the junction; a read error may be the cause. This chain connects TRBV7-7 to TRBJ2-1; 8 bases fit TRBD2. The CDR3 has 16 residues. Germline lookup yields CDR1 SSHAT and CDR2 FNYEAQ (reference sequence). CDR3 region: CASSSEREKPYNEQFF. CDR3 coding DNA: TGTGCTAGCAGCTCCGAGCGGGAGAAACCCTACAATGAGCAGTTCTTC. Looking up the rest from reference TRBV7-7 and TRBJ2-1 gives the full variable domain: GAGVSQSPRYKVTKRGQDVTLRCDPISSHATLYWYQQALGQGPEFLTYFNYEAQPDKSGLPSDRFSAERPEGSISTLTIQRTEQRDSAMYRCASSSEREKPYNEQFFGPGTRLTVL.

This chain connects TRBV9 to TRBJ2-1; D may be TRBD1 (5 bases). The CDR3 runs to 17 residues. V was trimmed by 4 bases and J by 0 bases, leaving 17 bases between them. Germline assignment: CDR1 SGDLS and CDR2 YYNGEE. The CDR3 nucleotides are TGTGCCAGCAGCAACAGCCCGGACGACAGCTCCTACAATGAGCAGTTCTTC. This codes for CASSNSPDDSSYNEQFF.

The rearrangement links TRBV29-1 to TRBJ1-4; no firm D call. The germline CDR1 and CDR2 sequences are SQVTM and ANQGSEA. V was cut by 6 bases and J by 8 bases, with 13 bases left in between. This CDR3 has 12 amino acids. CDR3 sequence: CSVGWADEKLFF. In nucleotides, the CDR3 is TGCAGCGTCGGATGGGCAGACGAAAAACTGTTTTTT.